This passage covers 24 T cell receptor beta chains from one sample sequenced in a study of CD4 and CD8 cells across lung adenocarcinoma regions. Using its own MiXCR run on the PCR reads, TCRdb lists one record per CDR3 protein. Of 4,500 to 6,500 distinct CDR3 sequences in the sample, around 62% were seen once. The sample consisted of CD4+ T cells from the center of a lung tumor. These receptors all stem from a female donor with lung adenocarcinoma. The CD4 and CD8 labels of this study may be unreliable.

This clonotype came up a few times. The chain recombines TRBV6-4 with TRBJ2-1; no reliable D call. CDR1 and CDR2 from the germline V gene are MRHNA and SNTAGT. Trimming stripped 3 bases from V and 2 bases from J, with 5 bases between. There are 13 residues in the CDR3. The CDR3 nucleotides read TGTGCCAGCAGTGAGACAACCTACAATGAGCAGTTCTTC. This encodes CASSETTYNEQFF.

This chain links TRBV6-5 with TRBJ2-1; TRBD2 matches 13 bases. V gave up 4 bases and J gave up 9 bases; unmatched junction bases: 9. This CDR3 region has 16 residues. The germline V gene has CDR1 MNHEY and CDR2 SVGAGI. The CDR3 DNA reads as TGTGCCAGCAGTTCCGGGACTAGCGGGAATCGGGGTGAGCAGTTCTTC. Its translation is CASSSGTSGNRGEQFF.

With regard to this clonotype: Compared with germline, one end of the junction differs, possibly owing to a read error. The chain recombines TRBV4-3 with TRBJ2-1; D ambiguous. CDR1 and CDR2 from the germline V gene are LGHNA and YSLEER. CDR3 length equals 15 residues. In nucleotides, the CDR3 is TGCGCCAGCTCTGACTTGGGTGCGACCTACGATGAGCAGTTTTTT. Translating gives CASSDLGATYDEQFF.

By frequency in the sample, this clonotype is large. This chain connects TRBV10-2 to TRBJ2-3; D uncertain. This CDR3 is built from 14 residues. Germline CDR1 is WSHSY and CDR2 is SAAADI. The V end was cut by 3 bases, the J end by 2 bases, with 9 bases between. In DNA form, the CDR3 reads TGCGCCAGCAGTGATATAGTCATCACAGATACGCAGTATTTT. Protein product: CASSDIVITDTQYF.

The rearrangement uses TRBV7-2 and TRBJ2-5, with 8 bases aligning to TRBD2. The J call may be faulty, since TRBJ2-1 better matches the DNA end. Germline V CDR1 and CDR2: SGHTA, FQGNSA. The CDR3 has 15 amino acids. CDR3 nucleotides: TGTGCCAGCAGCTATGGACTAGCAGCTTACAATGAGCAGTTCTTC. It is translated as CASSYGLAAYNEQFF.

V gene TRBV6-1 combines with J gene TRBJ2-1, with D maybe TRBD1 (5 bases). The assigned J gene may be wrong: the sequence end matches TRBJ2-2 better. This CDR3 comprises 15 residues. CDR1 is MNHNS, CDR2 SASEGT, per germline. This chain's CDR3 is CASSEWTSLYNELFF. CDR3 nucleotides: TGTGCCAGCAGTGAATGGACAAGCCTCTACAATGAGCTGTTTTTT.

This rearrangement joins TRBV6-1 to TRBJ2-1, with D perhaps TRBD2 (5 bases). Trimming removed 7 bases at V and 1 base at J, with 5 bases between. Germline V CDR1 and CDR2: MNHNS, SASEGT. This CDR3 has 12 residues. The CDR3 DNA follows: TGTGCCAGCAAGCGGTCCTACAATGAGCAGTTCTTC. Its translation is CASKRSYNEQFF.

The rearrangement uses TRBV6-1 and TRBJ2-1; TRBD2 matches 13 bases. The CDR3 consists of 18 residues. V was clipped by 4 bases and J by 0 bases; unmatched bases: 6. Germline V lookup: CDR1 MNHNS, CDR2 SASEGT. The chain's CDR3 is CASSGSGTSGISYNEQFF. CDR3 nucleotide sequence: TGTGCCAGCAGTGGATCCGGGACTAGCGGGATCTCCTACAATGAGCAGTTCTTC.

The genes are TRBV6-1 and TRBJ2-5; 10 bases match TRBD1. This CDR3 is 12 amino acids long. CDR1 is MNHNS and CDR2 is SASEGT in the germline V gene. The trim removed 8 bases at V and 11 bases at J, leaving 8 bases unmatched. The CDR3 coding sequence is TGTGCCAGCGGGACAGGGGACTTTGAGCAGTACTTC. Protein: CASGTGDFEQYF.

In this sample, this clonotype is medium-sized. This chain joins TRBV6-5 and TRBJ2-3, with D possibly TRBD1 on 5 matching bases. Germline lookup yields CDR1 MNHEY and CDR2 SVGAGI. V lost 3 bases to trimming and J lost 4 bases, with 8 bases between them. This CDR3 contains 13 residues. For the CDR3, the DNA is TGTGCCAGCAGTTATTTAGGGGCAGATACGCAGTATTTT. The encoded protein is CASSYLGADTQYF.

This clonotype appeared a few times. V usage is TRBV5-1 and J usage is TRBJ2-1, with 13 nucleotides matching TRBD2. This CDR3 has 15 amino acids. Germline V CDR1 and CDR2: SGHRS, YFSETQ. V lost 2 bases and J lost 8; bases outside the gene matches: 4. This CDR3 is CASSLLAGGVDEQFF. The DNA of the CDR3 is TGCGCCAGCAGCTTACTAGCGGGAGGGGTAGATGAGCAGTTCTTC.

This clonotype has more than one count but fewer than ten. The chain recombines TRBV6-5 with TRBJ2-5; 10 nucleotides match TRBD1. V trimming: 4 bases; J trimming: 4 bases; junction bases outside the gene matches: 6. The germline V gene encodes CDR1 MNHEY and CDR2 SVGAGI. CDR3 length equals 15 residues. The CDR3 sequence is CASSLGQGRVETQYF. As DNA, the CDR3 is TGTGCCAGCAGTTTGGGACAGGGGAGGGTAGAGACCCAGTACTTC.

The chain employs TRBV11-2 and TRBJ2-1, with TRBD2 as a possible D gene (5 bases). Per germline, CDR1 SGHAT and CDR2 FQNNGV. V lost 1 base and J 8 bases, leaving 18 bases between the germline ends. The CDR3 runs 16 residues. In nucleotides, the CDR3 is TGTGCCAGCAGCTTAGTCCTAGCTAGGAGACACCATGAGCAGTTCTTC. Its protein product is CASSLVLARRHHEQFF.

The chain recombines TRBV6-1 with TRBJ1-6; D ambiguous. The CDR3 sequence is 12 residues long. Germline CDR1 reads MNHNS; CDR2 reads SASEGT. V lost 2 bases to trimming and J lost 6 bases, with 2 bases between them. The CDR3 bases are TGTGCCAGCAGTGAAACTAATTCACCCCTCCACTTT. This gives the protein CASSETNSPLHF.

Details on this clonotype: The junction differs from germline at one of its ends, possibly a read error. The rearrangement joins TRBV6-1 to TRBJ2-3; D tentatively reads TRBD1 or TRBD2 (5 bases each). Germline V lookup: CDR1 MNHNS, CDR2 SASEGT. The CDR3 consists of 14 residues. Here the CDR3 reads CASRPVGPTDTQYF. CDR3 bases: TGTGCCAGCAGGCCGGTGGGACCCACAGATACGCAGTATTTC.

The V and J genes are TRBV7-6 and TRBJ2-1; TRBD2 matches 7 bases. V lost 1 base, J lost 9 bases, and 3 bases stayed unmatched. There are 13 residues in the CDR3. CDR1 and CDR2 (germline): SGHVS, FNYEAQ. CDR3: CASSLVAGTEQFF. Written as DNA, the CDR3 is TGTGCCAGCAGCTTAGTAGCGGGTACTGAGCAGTTCTTC.

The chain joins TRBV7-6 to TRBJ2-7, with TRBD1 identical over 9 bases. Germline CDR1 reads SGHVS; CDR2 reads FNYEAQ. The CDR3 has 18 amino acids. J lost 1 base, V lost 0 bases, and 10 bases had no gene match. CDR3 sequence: CASSLAGTGGLSSYEQYF. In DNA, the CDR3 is TGTGCCAGCAGCTTAGCAGGAACAGGGGGCCTCTCGTCCTACGAGCAGTACTTC. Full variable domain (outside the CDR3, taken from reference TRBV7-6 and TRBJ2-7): GAGVSQSPRYKVTKRGQDVALRCDPISGHVSLYWYRQALGQGPEFLTYFNYEAQQDKSGLPNDRFSAERPEGSISTLTIQRTEQRDSAMYRCASSLAGTGGLSSYEQYFGPGTRLTVT.

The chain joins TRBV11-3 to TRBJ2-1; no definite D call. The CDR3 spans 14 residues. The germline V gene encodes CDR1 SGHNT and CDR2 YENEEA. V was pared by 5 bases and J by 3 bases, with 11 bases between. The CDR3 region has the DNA TGTGCCAGCAGCACCCCCGACCACTACAATGAGCAGTTCTTC. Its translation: CASSTPDHYNEQFF.

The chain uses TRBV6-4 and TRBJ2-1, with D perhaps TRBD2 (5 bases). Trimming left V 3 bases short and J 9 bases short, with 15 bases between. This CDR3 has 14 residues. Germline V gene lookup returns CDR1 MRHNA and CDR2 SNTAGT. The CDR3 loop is CASSEEILAVEQFF. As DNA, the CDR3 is TGTGCCAGCAGTGAGGAGATTCTAGCCGTTGAGCAGTTCTTC.

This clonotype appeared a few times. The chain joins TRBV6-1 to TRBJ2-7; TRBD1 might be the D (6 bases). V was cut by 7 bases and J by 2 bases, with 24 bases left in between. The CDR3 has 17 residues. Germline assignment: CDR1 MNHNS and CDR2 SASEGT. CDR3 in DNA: TGTGCCAGCATCCTTTGGAACAGGGTCTCGGGGACCTACGAGCAGTACTTC. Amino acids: CASILWNRVSGTYEQYF.

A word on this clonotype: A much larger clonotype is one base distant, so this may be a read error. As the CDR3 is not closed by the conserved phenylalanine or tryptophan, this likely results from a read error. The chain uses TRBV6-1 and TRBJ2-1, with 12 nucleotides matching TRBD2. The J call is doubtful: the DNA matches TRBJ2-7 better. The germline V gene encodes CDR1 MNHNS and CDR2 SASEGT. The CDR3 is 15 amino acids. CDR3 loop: CASSESRTSGTEQYL. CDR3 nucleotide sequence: TGTGCCAGCAGTGAATCCAGGACTAGCGGGACCGAGCAGTACTTA.

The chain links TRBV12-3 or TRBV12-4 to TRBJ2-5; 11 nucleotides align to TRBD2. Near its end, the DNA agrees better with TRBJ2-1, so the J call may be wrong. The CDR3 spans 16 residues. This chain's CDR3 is CASSLSSLAGGPGQFF. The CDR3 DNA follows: TGTGCCAGCAGTTTGTCGAGCCTAGCGGGAGGCCCGGGGCAGTTCTTC.

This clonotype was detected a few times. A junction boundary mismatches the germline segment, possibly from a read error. DNA for the CDR3: TGTGCTAGCAGCTTAGCACTAGCGGGGCAAGAGACCCAGTACTTC. This codes for CASSLALAGQETQYF. The rearrangement uses TRBV7-7 and TRBJ2-5; 10 positions match TRBD2. The CDR3 has 15 residues. Germline CDR1 and CDR2: SSHAT and FNYEAQ (reference sequence).

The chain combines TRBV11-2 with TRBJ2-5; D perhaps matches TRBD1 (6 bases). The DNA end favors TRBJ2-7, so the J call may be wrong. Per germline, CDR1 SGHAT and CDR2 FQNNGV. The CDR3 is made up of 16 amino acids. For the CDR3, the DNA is TGTGCCAGCAGCTTGGCCCCCGACCCAGGGGTTGACGAGCAGTACTTC. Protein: CASSLAPDPGVDEQYF.